This T cell receptor (beta chain) was retrieved from a study of patients and donors after allogeneic stem cell transplantation. Germline lookup yields CDR1 SGHRS and CDR2 YFSETQ. The CDR3 is 14 residues long. Trimming took off 4 bases at V and 4 bases at J, with 15 bases between the two ends. This clonotype was recorded a few times. One entry per CDR3 protein, called by TCRdb with MiXCR from the RT-PCR reads. This table has over 350,000 distinct CDR3 sequences, roughly 17% appearing once. The chain joins TRBV5-1 to TRBJ2-7; a possible D gene is TRBD2 (6 bases). Sequencing input: blood, either unsorted or a sorted T cell fraction (not recorded which). The source is a human donor who was either an allogeneic HSCT recipient or a stem cell or donor lymphocyte infusion donor (not recorded which). It is not recorded whose cells these are; they may come from a transplant donor. The CDR3 DNA sequence: TGCGCCAGCAGCCGGGACTTTACCAATTACGAGCAGTACTTC. Protein product: CASSRDFTNYEQYF.